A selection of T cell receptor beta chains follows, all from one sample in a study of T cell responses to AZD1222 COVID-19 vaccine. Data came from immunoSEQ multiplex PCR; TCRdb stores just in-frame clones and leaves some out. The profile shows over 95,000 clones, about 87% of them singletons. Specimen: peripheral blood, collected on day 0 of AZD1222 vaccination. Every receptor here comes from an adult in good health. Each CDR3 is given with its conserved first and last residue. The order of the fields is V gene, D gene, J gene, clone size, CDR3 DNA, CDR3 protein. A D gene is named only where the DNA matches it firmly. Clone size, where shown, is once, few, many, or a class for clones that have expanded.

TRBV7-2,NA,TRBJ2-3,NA,TGTGCCAGCAGCCGCCAGGTTACAGATACGCAGTATTTT,CASSRQVTDTQYF
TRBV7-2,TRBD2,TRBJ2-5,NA,TGTGCCAGCAGCGGTAGCGGGAGTAAGAAGACCCAGTACTTC,CASSGSGSKKTQYF
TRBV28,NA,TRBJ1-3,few,TGTGCCAGCAGTTTAGTGGCCCTCTCTGGAAACACCATATATTTT,CASSLVALSGNTIYF
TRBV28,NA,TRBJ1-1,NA,TGTGCCAGCATGTCGCCTAGCCTGAGCAATGAAGCTTTCTTT,CASMSPSLSNEAFF
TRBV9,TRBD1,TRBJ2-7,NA,TGTGCCAGCAGCACCGGACAGGGAGAGGGATACGAGCAGTACTTC,CASSTGQGEGYEQYF
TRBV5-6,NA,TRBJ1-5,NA,TGTGCCAGCAGCTTTCAAAATCAGCCCCAGCATTTT,CASSFQNQPQHF
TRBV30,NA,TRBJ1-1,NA,TGTGCCTGGGCGAACACTGAAGCTTTCTTT,CAWANTEAFF
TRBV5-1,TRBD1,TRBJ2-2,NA,TGCGCCAGCAGCAGGGACAGGGGAGGATTCACCGGGGAGCTGTTTTTT,CASSRDRGGFTGELFF
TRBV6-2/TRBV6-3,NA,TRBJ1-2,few,TGTGCCAGCAGTTACTCTCGATCAGATCCCAACTATGGCTACACCTTC,CASSYSRSDPNYGYTF
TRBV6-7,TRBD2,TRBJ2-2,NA,TGTGCCAGCAGTTTCGGACTAGCGGGATTGAGGGACACCGGGGAGCTGTTTTTT,CASSFGLAGLRDTGELFF
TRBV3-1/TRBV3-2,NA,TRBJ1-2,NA,TGTGCCAGCAGCCAAGGTGGCGGCCCCTATGGCTACACCTTC,CASSQGGGPYGYTF
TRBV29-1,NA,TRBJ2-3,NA,TGCAGCGTTGATCGCGCAAGCACAGATACGCAGTATTTT,CSVDRASTDTQYF
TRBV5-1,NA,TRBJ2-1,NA,TGCGCCAGCAACGACGTCGTGGATGGTGAGCAGTTCTTC,CASNDVVDGEQFF
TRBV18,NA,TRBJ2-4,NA,TGTGCCAGCTCACCCCCTGGCGGGGAAGTAATTTTAGCCAAAAACATTCAGTACTTC,CASSPPGGEVILAKNIQYF
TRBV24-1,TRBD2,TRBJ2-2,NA,TGTGCCACCAGGAGCGGGACCAACACCGGGGAGCTGTTTTTT,CATRSGTNTGELFF
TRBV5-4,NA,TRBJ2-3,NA,TGTGCCAGCAGCTTGGTCGGAACCCCAGATACGCAGTATTTT,CASSLVGTPDTQYF
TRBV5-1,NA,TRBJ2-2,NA,TGTGCCAGCAGCTCCGAGAGGGGGAACACCGGGGAGCTGTTTTTT,CASSSERGNTGELFF
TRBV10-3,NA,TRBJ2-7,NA,TGTGCCATCTCAGTGCAGGGCCCCGCTTACTTC,CAISVQGPAYF
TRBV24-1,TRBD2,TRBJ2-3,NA,TGTGCCACCAGTGATGTGGGACTAGCGGGAGGGTTGACAGATACGCAGTATTTT,CATSDVGLAGGLTDTQYF
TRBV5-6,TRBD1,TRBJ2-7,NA,TGTGCCAGCAGCTCGGTCAGGACAGGGGTGTCCTACGAGCAGTACTTC,CASSSVRTGVSYEQYF
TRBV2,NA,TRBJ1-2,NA,TGTGCCAGCAGCGCCCGCCCAGGGACCTATGGCTACACCTTC,CASSARPGTYGYTF
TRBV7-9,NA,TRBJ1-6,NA,TGTGCCAGCAGCGGATTTGGGGCCCAAGGAATCACCCTCCACTTT,CASSGFGAQGITLHF
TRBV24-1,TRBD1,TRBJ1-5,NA,TGTGCCACCAGCGACAGGGGCAATCAGCCCCAGCATTTT,CATSDRGNQPQHF
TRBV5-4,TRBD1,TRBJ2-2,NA,TGTGCCAGCACCAAAGGGGGACAGGGACCCACCGGGGAGCTGTTTTTT,CASTKGGQGPTGELFF
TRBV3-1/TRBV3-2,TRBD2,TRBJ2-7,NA,TGTGCCAGCAGCCGATTAGGACTAGCGGGCCTCGAGCAGTACTTC,CASSRLGLAGLEQYF
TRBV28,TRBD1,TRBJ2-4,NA,TGTGCCAGCAGTTTACACCCCTCAGGGGGCCTAGCCAAAAACATTCAGTACTTC,CASSLHPSGGLAKNIQYF
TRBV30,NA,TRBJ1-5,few,TGTGCCTGGAGTAGGCCTCCGGGGCCCCAGCATTTT,CAWSRPPGPQHF
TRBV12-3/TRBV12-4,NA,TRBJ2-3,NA,TGTGCCAGCAGTTCCGAACGGGCAGATACGCAGTATTTT,CASSSERADTQYF